This TCR beta chain was observed in a study of OX40 agonist ivuxolimab in advanced cancers. A note on this clone: Compared with germline, one end of the junction differs, possibly owing to a read error.

Looked up from germline, CDR1 is LNHDA and CDR2 is SQIVND (reference sequence). This CDR3 is 15 amino acids long. On cycle 4 day 1 and cycle 7 day 1, as well as at baseline, blood was sampled. Here immunoSEQ multiplex PCR was the method, and the copy in TCRdb shows in-frame clones only, minus some. Of about 30,000 clones listed, 87% were seen once; the top ten hold roughly 32%. The V gene is TRBV19, the J gene TRBJ2-3; 8 bases are shared with TRBD2. This receptor was obtained from an adult with an advanced solid tumor such as melanoma, head and neck, liver or kidney cancer. Sample: CD4+ or CD8+ T cells sorted from blood, taken in a trial of the OX40 agonist ivuxolimab. CDR3 region: CASRIAGLSTDTQYF. In nucleotides, the CDR3 is TGTGCCAGTAGGATAGCGGGACTTAGCACAGATACGCAGTATTTT.